The 2 T cell receptor beta chains below were found in one sample sequenced in a study of blood T cell repertoires in COVID-19. Clones were read by immunoSEQ multiplex PCR, and TCRdb kept only the in-frame ones, dropping some. The sample has about 220,000 clones, 80% to 90% seen once. The sample taken for sequencing was peripheral blood. The receptors shown here come from a man aged 50-59 years with active or convalescent COVID-19.

The chain recombines TRBV5-1 with TRBJ2-3; no clear D gene. V lost 0 bases and J 1 base, leaving 12 bases between the germline ends. Germline lookup yields CDR1 SGHRS and CDR2 YFSETQ. The CDR3 contains 16 residues. The CDR3 DNA reads as TGCGCCAGCAGCTTGGTGGGTCTCCGGGGCACAGATACGCAGTATTTT. This codes for CASSLVGLRGTDTQYF.

The rearrangement links TRBV7-2 to TRBJ1-5; a possible D gene is TRBD1 (6 bases). The V gene's germline CDR1 is SGHTA and CDR2 FQGNSA. CDR3 length equals 14 residues. Trimming stripped 3 bases from V and 7 bases from J, with 13 bases between. CDR3 in DNA: TGTGCCAGCAGCTTTTACGGGGGGCCCCAGCCCCAGCATTTT. The encoded protein is CASSFYGGPQPQHF.